This record concerns one TCR beta chain sequence. There is no known antigen for this receptor. No qualities accompany the bases; no much larger clone lies one base away. The CDR3 regions of human TCRbeta chains were analyzed by immunosequencing. Under the source paper's analysis protocol: TCRs in the repertoires were compared against a reference library of SARS-CoV-2-specific TCRs that had been generated with the MIRA antigen-specificity platform. Breadth meant the fraction of unique TCRs that were SARS-CoV-2-associated, whereas depth meant the fraction of total T cells that were SARS-CoV-2-associated. Using the MIRA data, every spike-specific TCR was mapped to the spike region that the TCR reacted to and assigned to either a CD4 or a CD8 class. Log10-transformed breadth and depth values were compared by one-way ANOVA with Sidak's multiple comparisons tests. Here the immuneACCESS table is served through TCRdb, limited to in-frame sequences with V and J called. Missing clones are a known gap in these copies; in checked studies unresolved V genes cover under half, and the rest lacks a known reason. Clone size and the V and J calls come from that table; the DNA yielded D and trimming. The sample table contains tens of thousands of clones; only one count was recorded for 75% to 90% of them. The top ten clonotypes cover 8% to 13% of the sample.

This sample stems from a study of T cell responses to AZD1222 COVID-19 vaccine (dated by TCRdb to the early 2020s). For the wider study: TCR sequencing was performed for roughly 240 trial participants, of whom roughly 200 were given two doses of AZD1222 and around 26 were given two doses of MenACWY control vaccine. Enrollment into the trials was organized by age into subgroups of 18-55, 56-69 and 70-plus years, and those subgroups contained about 150, 27 and 61 TCR-sequenced participants, respectively. Here is what the overall study found, with its caveats: CD4 TCRs associated with the vaccine covered the entire spike protein, and the dominant responses were in regions 160-218 and 743-854. Reportedly, close to half of the unique spike-specific TCRs recognized epitopes lying outside the regions that are mutated in the B.1.351 and B.1.1.7 variants. Because no day 14 peak-response samples were available, the repertoires could be characterized only after the peak T cell response. Participants were mostly white British and included more females than males, and it was suggested by the authors that clonal diversity may have been underestimated. Conclusions about previously exposed vaccinees are limited because only six or seven AZD1222 recipients were SARS-CoV-2 seropositive at baseline. Spike-specific TCR breadth and depth rose significantly after two AZD1222 doses compared with day 0 and with MenACWY recipients. The 56-69-year group was small, and its depth increase did not reach significance, likely because of low power.

This specimen's time point label, per the study, means: about 28 days (+/-7) after the second vaccine dose. AZD1222 recipients with second doses at about 4 weeks or about 12 weeks were pooled, because spike-specific TCR depth and breadth did not differ between schedules. Vaccinee samples were obtained from the UK trials COV001 and COV002, which included a single-blind randomized controlled phase 2/3 trial of AZD1222 (ChAdOx1 nCoV-19) in healthy adults. Trial participant PBMC samples were collected at day 0 and day 28 after the second dose for TCRbeta chain sequencing. The receptor comes from an adult who received the AZD1222 COVID-19 vaccine. The starting material was peripheral blood, obtained 28 days after the second AZD1222 dose.

In nucleotides, the sequence is TGCGCCAGCAGTGCTTCGGGGCCTAACTCTGAAGCTTTCTTT. This encodes CASSASGPNSEAFF. Rearrangement joined TRBV10-2 to TRBJ1-1; the D segment could be TRBD1, given 5 matching bases. The germline V gene provides CDR1 WSHSY and CDR2 SAAADI. V and J are truncated by 4 bases and 6 bases respectively, leaving an intervening sequence of 15 bases. The CDR3 covers 14 residues, taking in both the cysteine and the phenylalanine. Here the CDR3 DNA is all that survives: 42 bases in frame from base 1.